The present T cell receptor beta chain was sequenced within a study of cytotoxic CD8 clonotypes in ibrutinib-treated CLL. Looking at the study overall: Response samples were taken after a median about twelve months of treatment, range 6 to 36.

The CDR3 runs 15 residues. The protocol was immunoSEQ multiplex PCR, while the TCRdb copy is restricted to in-frame clones and leaves out a portion. Of around 92,000 clones listed, 77% are singletons. V gene TRBV21-1 combines with J gene TRBJ1-2; the table assigns TRBD1, which was not confirmed against the DNA. TRBV21-1 is reported as a pseudogene. The receptor comes from a human donor with chronic lymphocytic leukemia. The material sequenced was PBMCs, taken after 24 months of ibrutinib treatment. This CDR3 is CASSKGRKGFHGYTF. In DNA form, the CDR3 reads TGTGCCAGCAGCAAAGGTAGGAAGGGGTTCCATGGCTACACCTTC.